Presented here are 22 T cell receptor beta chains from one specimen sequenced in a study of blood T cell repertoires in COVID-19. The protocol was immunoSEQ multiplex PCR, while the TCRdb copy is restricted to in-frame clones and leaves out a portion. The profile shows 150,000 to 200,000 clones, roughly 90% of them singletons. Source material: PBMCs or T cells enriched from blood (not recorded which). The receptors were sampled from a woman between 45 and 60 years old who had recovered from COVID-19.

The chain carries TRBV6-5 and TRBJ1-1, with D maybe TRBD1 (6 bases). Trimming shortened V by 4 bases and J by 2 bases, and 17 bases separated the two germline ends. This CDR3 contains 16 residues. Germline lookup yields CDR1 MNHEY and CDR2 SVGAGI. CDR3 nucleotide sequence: TGTGCCAGCAGTTCCCTTCCGACAGGAGAAAACACTGAAGCTTTCTTT. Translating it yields CASSSLPTGENTEAFF.

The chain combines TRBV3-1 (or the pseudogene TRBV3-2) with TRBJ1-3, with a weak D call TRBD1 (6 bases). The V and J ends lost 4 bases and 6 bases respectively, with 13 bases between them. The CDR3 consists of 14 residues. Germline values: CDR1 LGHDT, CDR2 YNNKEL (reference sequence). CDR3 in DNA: TGTGCCAGCAGCCGCAACAGGGTTGAAAACACCATATATTTT. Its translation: CASSRNRVENTIYF.

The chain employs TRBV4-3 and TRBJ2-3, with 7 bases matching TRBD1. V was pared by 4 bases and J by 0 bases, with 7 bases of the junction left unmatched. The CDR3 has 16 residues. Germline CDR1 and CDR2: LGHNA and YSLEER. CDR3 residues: CASSPWTGQSTDTQYF. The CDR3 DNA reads TGCGCCAGCAGCCCTTGGACAGGACAAAGCACAGATACGCAGTATTTT.

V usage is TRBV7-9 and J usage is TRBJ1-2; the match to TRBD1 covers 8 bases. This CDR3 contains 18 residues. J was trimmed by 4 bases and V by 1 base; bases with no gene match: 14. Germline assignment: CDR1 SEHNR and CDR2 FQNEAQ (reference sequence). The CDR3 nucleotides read TGTGCCAGCAGCTTAGTCGGGGGTGGCCAGGGGGCGATCTATGGCTACACCTTC. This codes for CASSLVGGGQGAIYGYTF.

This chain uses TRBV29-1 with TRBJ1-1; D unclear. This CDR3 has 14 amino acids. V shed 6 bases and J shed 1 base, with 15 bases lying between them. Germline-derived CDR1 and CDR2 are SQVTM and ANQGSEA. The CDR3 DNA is TGCAGCGTGCGGGCTGGTTTACAGAACACTGAAGCTTTCTTT. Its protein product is CSVRAGLQNTEAFF.

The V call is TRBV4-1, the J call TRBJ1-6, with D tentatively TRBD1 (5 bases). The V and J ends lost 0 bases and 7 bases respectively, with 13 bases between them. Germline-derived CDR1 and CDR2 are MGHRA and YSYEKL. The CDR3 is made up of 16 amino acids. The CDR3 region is CASSQDGGRRNSPLHF. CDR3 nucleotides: TGCGCCAGCAGCCAAGACGGGGGGAGGAGGAATTCACCCCTCCACTTT.

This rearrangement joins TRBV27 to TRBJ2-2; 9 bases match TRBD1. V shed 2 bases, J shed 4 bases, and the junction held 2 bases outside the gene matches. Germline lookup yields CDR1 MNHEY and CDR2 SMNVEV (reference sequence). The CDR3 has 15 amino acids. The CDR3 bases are TGTGCCAGCAGTTTAGGGACAGGGATCACCGGGGAGCTGTTTTTT. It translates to CASSLGTGITGELFF.

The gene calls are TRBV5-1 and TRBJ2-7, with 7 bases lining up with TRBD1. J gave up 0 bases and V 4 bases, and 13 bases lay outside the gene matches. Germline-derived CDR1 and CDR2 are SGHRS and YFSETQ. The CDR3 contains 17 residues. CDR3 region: CASSPDSGQSNSYEQYF. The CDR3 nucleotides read TGCGCCAGCAGCCCGGATTCGGGACAGAGCAACTCCTACGAGCAGTACTTC.

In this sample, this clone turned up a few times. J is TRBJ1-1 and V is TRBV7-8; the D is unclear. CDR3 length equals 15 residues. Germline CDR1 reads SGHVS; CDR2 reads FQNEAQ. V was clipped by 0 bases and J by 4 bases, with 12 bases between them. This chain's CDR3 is CASSLARKAGTEAFF. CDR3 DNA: TGTGCCAGCAGCTTAGCGAGAAAAGCGGGCACTGAAGCTTTCTTT.

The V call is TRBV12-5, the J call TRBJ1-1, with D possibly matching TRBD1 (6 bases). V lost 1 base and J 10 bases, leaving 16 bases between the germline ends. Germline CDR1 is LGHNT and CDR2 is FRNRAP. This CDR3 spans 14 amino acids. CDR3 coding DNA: TGTGCTAGTGGTTTGGGTTCCAGGGAGGGGGGAGCTTTCTTT. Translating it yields CASGLGSREGGAFF. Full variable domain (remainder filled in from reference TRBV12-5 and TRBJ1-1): DARVTQTPRHKVTEMGQEVTMRCQPILGHNTVFWYRQTMMQGLELLAYFRNRAPLDDSGMPKDRFSAEMPDATLATLKIQPSEPRDSAVYFCASGLGSREGGAFFGQGTRLTVV.

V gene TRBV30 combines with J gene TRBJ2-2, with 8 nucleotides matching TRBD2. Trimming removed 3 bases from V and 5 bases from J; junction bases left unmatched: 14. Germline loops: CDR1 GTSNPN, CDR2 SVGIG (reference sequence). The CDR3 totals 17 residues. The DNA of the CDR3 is TGTGCCTGGAGCCCCTTTCGGGGGGGGGCGAGTACCGGGGAGCTGTTTTTT. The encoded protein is CAWSPFRGGASTGELFF. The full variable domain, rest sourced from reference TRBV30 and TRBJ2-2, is SQTIHQWPATLVQPVGSPLSLECTVEGTSNPNLYWYRQAAGRGLQLLFYSVGIGQISSEVPQNLSASRPQDRQFILSSKKLLLSDSGFYLCAWSPFRGGASTGELFFGEGSRLTVL.

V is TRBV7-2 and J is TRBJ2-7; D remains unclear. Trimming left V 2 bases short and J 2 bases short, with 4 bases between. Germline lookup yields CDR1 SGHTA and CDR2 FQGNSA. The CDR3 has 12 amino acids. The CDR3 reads CASSLLAYEQYF. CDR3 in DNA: TGTGCCAGCAGCTTACTCGCCTACGAGCAGTACTTC.

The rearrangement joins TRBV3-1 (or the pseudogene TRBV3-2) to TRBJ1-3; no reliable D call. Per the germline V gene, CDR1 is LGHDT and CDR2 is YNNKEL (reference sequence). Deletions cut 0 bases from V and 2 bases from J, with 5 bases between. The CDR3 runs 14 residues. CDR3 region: CASSQDGPGNTIYF. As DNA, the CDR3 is TGTGCCAGCAGCCAAGATGGCCCTGGAAACACCATATATTTT.

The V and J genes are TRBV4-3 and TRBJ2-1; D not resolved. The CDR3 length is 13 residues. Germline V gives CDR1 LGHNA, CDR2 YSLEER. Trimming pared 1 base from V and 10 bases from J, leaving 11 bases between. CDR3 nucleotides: TGCGCCAGCAGCCAAGTTCGACTGGCCGAGCAGTTCTTC. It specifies CASSQVRLAEQFF.

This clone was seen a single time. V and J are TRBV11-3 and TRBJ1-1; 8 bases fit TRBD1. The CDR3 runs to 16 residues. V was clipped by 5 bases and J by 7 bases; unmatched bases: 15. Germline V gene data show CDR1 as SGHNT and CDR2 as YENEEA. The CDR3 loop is CASSPQNRQGKNEAFF. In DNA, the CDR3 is TGTGCCAGCAGCCCGCAAAACAGACAGGGGAAAAATGAAGCTTTCTTT.

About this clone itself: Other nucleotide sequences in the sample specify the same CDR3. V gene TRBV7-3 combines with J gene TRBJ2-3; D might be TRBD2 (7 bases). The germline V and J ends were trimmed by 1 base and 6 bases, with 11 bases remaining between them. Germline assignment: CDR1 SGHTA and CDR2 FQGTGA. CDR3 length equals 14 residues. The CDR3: CASSLSGGGDTQYF. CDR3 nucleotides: TGTGCCAGCAGCTTAAGCGGGGGCGGCGATACGCAGTATTTT.

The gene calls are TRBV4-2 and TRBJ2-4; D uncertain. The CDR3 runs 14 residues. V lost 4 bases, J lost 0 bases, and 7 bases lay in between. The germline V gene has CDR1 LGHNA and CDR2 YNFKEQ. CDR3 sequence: CASSPELAKNIQYF. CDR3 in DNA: TGTGCCAGCAGCCCCGAGTTAGCCAAAAACATTCAGTACTTC.

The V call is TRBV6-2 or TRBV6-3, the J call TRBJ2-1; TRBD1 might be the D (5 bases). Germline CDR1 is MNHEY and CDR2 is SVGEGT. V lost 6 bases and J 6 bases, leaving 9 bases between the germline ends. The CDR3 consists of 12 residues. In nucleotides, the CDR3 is TGTGCCAGCAGCAAGACAGTCAATGAGCAGTTCTTC. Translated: CASSKTVNEQFF.

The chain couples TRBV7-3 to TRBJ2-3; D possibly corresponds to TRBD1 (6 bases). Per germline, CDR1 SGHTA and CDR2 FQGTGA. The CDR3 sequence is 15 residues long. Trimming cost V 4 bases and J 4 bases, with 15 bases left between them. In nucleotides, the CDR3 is TGTGCCAGCAGCTCTCAGGGGAAGCAAGCAGATACGCAGTATTTT. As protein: CASSSQGKQADTQYF.

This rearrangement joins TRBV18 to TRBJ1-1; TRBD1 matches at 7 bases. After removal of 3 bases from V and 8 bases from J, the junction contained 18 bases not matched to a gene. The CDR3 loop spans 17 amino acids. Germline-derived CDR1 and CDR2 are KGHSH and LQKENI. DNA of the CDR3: TGTGCCAGCTCACCTCACGAAATATCTAACAGGGGCCCAGAAGCTTTCTTT. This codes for CASSPHEISNRGPEAFF.

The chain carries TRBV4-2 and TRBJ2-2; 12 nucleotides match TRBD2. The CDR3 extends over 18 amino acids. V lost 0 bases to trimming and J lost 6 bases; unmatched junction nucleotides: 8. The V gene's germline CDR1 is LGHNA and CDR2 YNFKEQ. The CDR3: CASSQDYGTSGFPGELFF. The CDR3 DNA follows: TGTGCCAGCAGCCAAGATTATGGGACTAGCGGGTTTCCCGGGGAGCTGTTTTTT.

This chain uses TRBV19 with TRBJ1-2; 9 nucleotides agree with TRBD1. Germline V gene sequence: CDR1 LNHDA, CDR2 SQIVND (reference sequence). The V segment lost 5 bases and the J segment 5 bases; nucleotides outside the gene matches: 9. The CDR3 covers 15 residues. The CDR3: CASSDAGTGWYGYTF. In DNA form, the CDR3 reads TGTGCCAGTAGTGATGCCGGGACAGGGTGGTATGGCTACACCTTC.